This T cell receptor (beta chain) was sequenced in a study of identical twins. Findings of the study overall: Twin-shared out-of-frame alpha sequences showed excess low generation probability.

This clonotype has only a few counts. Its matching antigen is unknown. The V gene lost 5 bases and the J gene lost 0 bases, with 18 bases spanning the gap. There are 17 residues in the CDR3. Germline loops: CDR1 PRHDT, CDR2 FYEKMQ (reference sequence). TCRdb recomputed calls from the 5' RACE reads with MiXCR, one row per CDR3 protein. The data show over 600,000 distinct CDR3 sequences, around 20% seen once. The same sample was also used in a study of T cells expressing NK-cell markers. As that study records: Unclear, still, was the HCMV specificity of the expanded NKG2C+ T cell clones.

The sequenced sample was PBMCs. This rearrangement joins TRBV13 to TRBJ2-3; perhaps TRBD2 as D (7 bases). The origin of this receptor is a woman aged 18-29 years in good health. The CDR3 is CASSRRGGGASTDTQYF. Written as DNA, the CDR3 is TGTGCCAGCAGCCGCCGTGGCGGGGGCGCTAGCACAGATACGCAGTATTTT.